This is a list of T cell receptor beta chains from one sample in a study of shared clonotypes between healthy human individuals. The repertoire was sequenced with immunoSEQ multiplex PCR; TCRdb's copy has only in-frame clones and lacks some. The sample shows 500,000 or so clones, roughly 95% of them seen only once. Specimen: naive CD4+ T cells sorted from blood. The receptors originated from a woman in her thirties in good health. Each CDR3 is given with its conserved first and last residue. Size values are once, few and many counts, or a class for expanded clones, and some rows have none.

length	J	size	V	CDR3
15	TRBJ1-1	.	TRBV5-8	CASSLVSSGGLKGFF
15	TRBJ2-7	.	TRBV2	CASSGDEQSSYEQYF
15	TRBJ1-1	.	TRBV15	CATSINPHRGTEAFF
14	TRBJ2-2	.	TRBV5-1	CASSLDTNTGELFF
14	TRBJ1-6	.	TRBV2	CASSDHPEGSPLHF
15	TRBJ1-3	.	TRBV28	CASSLGRYSGNTIYF
13	TRBJ2-2	.	TRBV11-3	CASSKRGTGELFF
17	TRBJ2-7	once	TRBV5-8	CASSLAVIRSPTYEQYF
14	TRBJ2-2	.	TRBV5-1	CASSLGQGTGELFF
14	TRBJ1-6	once	TRBV7-9	CASSYGTVNSPLHF
14	TRBJ2-7	few	TRBV7-9	CASSLARASREQYF
13	TRBJ2-7	.	TRBV7-2	CASSLEATSEQYF
15	TRBJ2-7	.	TRBV10-2	CASRVGSPPLGEQYF
15	TRBJ1-2	.	TRBV2	CASSDPGQVTYGYTF
17	TRBJ2-5	once	TRBV7-9	CASSLRAAGSGQETQYF
16	TRBJ1-4	.	TRBV27	CASSFRQGRTNEKLFF
16	TRBJ1-5	.	TRBV7-2	CASSWGVRESNQPQHF
15	TRBJ2-7	.	TRBV6-5	CASSRGQGVSYEQYF
17	TRBJ2-7	.	TRBV28	CASSTPFEGTDLYEQYF
14	TRBJ2-7	.	TRBV27	CASSSAGEPYEQYF
16	TRBJ2-2	.	TRBV11-2	CASSQRLAGDTGELFF
18	TRBJ1-5	.	TRBV2	CASTLRITGDSGNQPQHF
15	TRBJ1-4	.	TRBV4-1	CASSQVGTGNEKLFF
11	TRBJ1-1	few	TRBV29-1	CSVDPNTEAFF
14	.	.	TRBV9	CASSVYGSAYEQYF
16	TRBJ2-1	.	TRBV5-1	CASSWTSGTLYNEQFF
17	TRBJ2-7	.	TRBV21-1	CASSKSSRSRASYEQYF
16	TRBJ2-7	.	TRBV19	CASSSPTSGSKDEQYF
13	TRBJ2-7	.	TRBV28	CASREMDKHEQYF
15	TRBJ2-1	.	TRBV30	CAWSGASGLGNEQFF
14	TRBJ2-5	once	TRBV5-1	CASSRDSGRETQYF
15	TRBJ2-1	.	TRBV6-5	CASSYGRPLGNEQFF
13	TRBJ1-5	.	TRBV18	CASSRQGNQPQHF
16	TRBJ2-2	once	TRBV7-3	CASSFGLAGAIGELFF
13	TRBJ1-1	.	TRBV5-6	CASSLDVNTEAFF
14	TRBJ2-7	.	TRBV5-1	CASSALQPPYEQYF
13	TRBJ1-1	.	TRBV19	CASREAARTEAFF